The present T cell receptor (beta chain) was sequenced within a study of shared clonotypes between healthy human individuals. A remark on this clone: Its antigen is not known.

The CDR3 is made up of 16 amino acids. Study-level results: Naive subsets generally had larger estimated richness than memory subsets. About 5% of naive CD4 clonotypes were common to a few donors.

The authors distributed each subset's genomic DNA evenly over several immunoSEQ plates. Here immunoSEQ multiplex PCR was the method, and the copy in TCRdb shows in-frame clones only, minus some. The sample records about 1 million clones, 70% to 80% being singletons. Sequencing was performed on memory CD4+ T cells sorted from blood. Indicated subset: CD45RA-negative fraction. This TCR was sampled from a man younger than 30 in good health. This chain connects TRBV21-1 to TRBJ1-3. TRBV21-1 is reported as a pseudogene. Here the CDR3 reads CASRGEGRSSGNTIYF. The CDR3 bases are TGTGCCAGCAGGGGGGAGGGACGGAGCTCTGGAAACACCATATATTTT.